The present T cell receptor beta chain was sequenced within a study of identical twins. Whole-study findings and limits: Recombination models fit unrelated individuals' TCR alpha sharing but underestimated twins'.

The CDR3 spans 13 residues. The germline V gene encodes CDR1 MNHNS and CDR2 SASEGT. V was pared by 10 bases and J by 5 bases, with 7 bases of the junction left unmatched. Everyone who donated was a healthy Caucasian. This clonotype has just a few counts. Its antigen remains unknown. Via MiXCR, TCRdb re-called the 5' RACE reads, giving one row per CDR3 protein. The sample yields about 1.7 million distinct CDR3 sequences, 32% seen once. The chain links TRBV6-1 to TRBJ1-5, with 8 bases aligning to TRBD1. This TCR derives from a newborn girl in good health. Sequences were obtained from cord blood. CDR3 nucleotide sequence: TGTGCCACTACCCCAGGGGGCTATCAGCCCCAGCATTTT. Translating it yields CATTPGGYQPQHF.